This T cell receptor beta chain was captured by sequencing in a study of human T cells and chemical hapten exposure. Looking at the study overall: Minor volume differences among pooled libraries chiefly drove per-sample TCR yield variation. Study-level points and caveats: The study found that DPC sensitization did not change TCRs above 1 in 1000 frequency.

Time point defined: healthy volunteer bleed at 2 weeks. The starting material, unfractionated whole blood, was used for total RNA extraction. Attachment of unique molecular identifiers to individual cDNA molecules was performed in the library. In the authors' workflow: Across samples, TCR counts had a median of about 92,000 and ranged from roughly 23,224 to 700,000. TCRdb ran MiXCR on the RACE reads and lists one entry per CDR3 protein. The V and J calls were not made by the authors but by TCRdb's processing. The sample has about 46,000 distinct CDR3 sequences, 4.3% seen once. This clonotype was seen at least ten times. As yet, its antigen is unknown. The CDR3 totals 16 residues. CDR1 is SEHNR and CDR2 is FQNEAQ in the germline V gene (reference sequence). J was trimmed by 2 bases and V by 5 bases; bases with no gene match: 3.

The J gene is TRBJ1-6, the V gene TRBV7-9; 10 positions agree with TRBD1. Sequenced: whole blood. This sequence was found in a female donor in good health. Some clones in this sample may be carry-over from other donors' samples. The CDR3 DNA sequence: TGTGCCAGCAGCGAGGGACAGGGGACCTATAATTCACCCCTCCACTTT. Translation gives CASSEGQGTYNSPLHF.